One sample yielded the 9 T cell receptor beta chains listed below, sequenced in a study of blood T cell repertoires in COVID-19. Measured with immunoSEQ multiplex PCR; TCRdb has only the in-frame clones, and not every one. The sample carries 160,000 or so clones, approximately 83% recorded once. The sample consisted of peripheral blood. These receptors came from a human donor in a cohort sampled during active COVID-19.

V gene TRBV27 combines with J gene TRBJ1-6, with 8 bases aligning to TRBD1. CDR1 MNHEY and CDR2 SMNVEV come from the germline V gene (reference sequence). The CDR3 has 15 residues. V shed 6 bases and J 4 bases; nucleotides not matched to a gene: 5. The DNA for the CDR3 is TGTGCCAGCAGAGTCGGACAGGGTTATAATTCACCCCTCCACTTT. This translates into CASRVGQGYNSPLHF.

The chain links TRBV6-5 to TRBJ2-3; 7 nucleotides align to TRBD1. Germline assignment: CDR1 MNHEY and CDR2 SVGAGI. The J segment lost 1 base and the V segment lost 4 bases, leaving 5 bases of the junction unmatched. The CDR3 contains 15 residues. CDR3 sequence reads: CASSLGQGGTDTQYF. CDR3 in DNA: TGTGCCAGCAGTTTAGGGCAGGGGGGCACAGATACGCAGTATTTT.

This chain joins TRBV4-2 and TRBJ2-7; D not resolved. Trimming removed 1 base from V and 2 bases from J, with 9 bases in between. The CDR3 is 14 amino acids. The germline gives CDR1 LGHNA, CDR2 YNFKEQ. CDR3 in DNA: TGTGCCAGCAGCCAAGCTAGTCACGCCTACGAGCAGTACTTC. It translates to CASSQASHAYEQYF.

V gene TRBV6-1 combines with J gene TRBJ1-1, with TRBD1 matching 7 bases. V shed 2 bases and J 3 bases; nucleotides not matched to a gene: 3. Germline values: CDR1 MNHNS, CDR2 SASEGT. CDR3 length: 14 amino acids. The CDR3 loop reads CASSERGPDTEAFF. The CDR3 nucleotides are TGTGCCAGCAGTGAAAGGGGGCCGGACACTGAAGCTTTCTTT.

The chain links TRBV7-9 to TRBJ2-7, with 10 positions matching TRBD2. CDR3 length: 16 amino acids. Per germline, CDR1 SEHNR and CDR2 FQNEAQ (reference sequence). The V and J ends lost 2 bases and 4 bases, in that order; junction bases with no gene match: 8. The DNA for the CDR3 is TGTGCCAGCAGCTTATTTCCTAGCGGGAGTATATACGAGCAGTACTTC. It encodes CASSLFPSGSIYEQYF.

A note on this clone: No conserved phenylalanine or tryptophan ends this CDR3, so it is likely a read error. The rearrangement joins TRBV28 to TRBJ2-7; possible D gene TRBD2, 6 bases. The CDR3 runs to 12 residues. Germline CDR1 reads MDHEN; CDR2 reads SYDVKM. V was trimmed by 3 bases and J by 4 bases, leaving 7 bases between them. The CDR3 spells CASSLGGYEQYL. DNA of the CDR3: TGTGCCAGCAGTTTGGGGGGTTACGAGCAGTACCTC.

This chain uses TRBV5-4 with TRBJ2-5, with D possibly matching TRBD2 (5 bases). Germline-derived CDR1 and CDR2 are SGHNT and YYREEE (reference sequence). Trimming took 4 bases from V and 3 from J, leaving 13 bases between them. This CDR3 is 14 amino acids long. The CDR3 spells CASSPGGREETQYF. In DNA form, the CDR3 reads TGTGCCAGCAGCCCGGGTGGGCGGGAAGAGACCCAGTACTTC. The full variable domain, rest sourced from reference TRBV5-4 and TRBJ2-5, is ETGVTQSPTHLIKTRGQQVTLRCSSQSGHNTVSWYQQALGQGPQFIFQYYREEENGRGNFPPRFSGLQFPNYSSELNVNALELDDSALYLCASSPGGREETQYFGPGTRLLVL.

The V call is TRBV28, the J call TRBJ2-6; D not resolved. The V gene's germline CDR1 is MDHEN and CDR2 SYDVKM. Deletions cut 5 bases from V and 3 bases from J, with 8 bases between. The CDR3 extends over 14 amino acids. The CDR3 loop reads CASSELGGANVLTF. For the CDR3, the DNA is TGTGCCAGCAGTGAGCTTGGTGGGGCCAACGTCCTGACTTTC.

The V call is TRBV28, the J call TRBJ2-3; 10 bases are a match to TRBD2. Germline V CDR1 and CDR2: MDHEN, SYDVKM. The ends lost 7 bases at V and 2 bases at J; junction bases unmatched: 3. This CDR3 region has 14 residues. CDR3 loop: CASITSGNTDTQYF. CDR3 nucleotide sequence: TGTGCCAGCATCACTAGCGGGAACACAGATACGCAGTATTTT.